The clone carrying this T cell receptor (beta chain) has a count of ten or more. The source of the sample is a study of neurological immune-mediated disorders. In the study overall: Of the approximately 34 patients who had multiple sclerosis, about 30 had the relapsing-remitting form and 3 had the secondary progressive form.

The cDNA was generated by 5'RACE with 10-nucleotide random UMIs. TCRdb itself ran the 5' RACE reads through MiXCR, one entry per CDR3 protein. The sample consists of about 70,000 distinct CDR3 sequences, around 5% of them appearing once. The germline V gene encodes CDR1 LNHNV and CDR2 YYDKDF (reference sequence). V was trimmed by 2 bases and J by 2 bases, leaving 10 bases between them. CDR3 length: 15 amino acids. Sequencing used PBMCs. The sequence derives from a woman in her seventies with multiple sclerosis. The chain has TRBV15 and TRBJ1-3; the D is unclear. The CDR3 nucleotides are TGTGCCACCAGCAGATCGGGAACAGCTGGAAACACCATATATTTT. Amino acid sequence: CATSRSGTAGNTIYF.